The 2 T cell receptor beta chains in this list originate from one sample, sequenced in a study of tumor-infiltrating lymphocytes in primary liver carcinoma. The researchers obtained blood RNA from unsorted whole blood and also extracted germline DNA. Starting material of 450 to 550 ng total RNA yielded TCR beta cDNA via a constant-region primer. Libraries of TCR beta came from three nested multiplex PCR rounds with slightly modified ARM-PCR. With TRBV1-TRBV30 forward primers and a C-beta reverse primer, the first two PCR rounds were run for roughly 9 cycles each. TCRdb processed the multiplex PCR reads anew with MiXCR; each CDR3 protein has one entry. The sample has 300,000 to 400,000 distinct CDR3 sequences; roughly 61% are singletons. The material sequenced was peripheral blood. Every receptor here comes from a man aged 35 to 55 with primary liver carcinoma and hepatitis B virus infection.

The CDR3 sequence is CASSYWDRGPNSNQPQHF. The CDR3 region has the DNA TGTGCCAGCAGTTACTGGGACAGGGGGCCGAATAGCAATCAGCCCCAGCATTTT. This chain connects TRBV6-7 to TRBJ1-5, with 12 bases fitting TRBD1. TRBV6-7 is placed among ORFs of uncertain function. CDR3 length: 18 residues. V gave up 1 base and J gave up 0 bases; unmatched junction bases: 4.

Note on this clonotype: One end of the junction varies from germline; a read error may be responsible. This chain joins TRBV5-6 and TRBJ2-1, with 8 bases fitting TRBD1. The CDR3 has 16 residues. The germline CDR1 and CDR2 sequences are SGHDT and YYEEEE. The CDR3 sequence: CVSSPVRDRINNEQFF. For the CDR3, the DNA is TGTGTCAGCAGCCCGGTACGGGACAGGATTAACAATGAGCAGTTCTTC.